These 28 T cell receptor beta chains originate from one sample sequenced in a study of T cells after posttransplantation cyclophosphamide. The repertoire was sequenced with immunoSEQ multiplex PCR; TCRdb's copy has only in-frame clones and lacks some. Recorded here are about 38,000 clones, none singletons. The sequenced sample was PBMCs. The receptors were gathered from a man aged 30-40 years in good health and a related stem cell transplant donor.

The chain couples TRBV27 to TRBJ1-2, with a tentative D call TRBD1 (6 bases). The CDR3 is 14 amino acids. From germline, CDR1 is MNHEY and CDR2 SMNVEV (reference sequence). Trimming cost V 2 bases and J 8 bases, with 15 bases left between them. The CDR3: CASSLGRGRAGYTF. The DNA for the CDR3 is TGTGCCAGCAGTTTAGGCAGGGGTCGCGCGGGCTACACCTTC.

This clone was seen repeatedly, ten times or more. The chain combines TRBV6-2 or TRBV6-3 with TRBJ2-7; D is possibly TRBD1 (5 bases). This CDR3 has 13 amino acids. V was clipped by 1 base and J by 5 bases, with 9 bases between them. Germline V gene sequence: CDR1 MNHEY, CDR2 SVGEGT. The CDR3 coding sequence is TGTGCCAGCAGTTACTGGGGCACCAACGAGCAGTACTTC. Protein product: CASSYWGTNEQYF.

This clone has ten or more counts. The chain carries TRBV6-4 and TRBJ2-7; 13 bases fit TRBD2. The CDR3 has 15 amino acids. Germline V gene data show CDR1 as MRHNA and CDR2 as SNTAGT. V shed 6 bases, J shed 3 bases, and the junction held 5 bases outside the gene matches. CDR3 protein: CASSSTSGGIYEQYF. The DNA for the CDR3 is TGTGCCAGCAGCTCGACTAGCGGGGGGATCTACGAGCAGTACTTC.

The rearrangement joins TRBV5-1 to TRBJ2-7; tentative D call: TRBD1 (6 bases). Per the germline V gene, CDR1 is SGHRS and CDR2 is YFSETQ. V was pared by 4 bases and J by 0 bases, with 11 bases between. The CDR3 sequence is 14 residues long. The CDR3 nucleotides read TGCGCCAGCAGCGACCGGGACATCTCCTACGAGCAGTACTTC. It encodes CASSDRDISYEQYF. Full variable domain (outside the CDR3, taken from reference TRBV5-1 and TRBJ2-7): KAGVTQTPRYLIKTRGQQVTLSCSPISGHRSVSWYQQTPGQGLQFLFEYFSETQRNKGNFPGRFSGRQFSNSRSEMNVSTLELGDSALYLCASSDRDISYEQYFGPGTRLTVT.

This clone was found many times. This chain connects TRBV7-3 to TRBJ2-1; TRBD2 matches at 10 bases. The CDR3 contains 14 residues. Germline V gives CDR1 SGHTA, CDR2 FQGTGA. V lost 5 bases and J lost 9; bases outside the gene matches: 7. CDR3 sequence reads: CASSASGGLGEQFF. CDR3 nucleotides: TGTGCCAGCAGCGCTAGCGGGGGTCTGGGTGAGCAGTTCTTC.

This clone was seen many times. The rearrangement joins TRBV5-1 to TRBJ2-1, with D possibly TRBD2 on 5 matching bases. This CDR3 region has 13 residues. Germline CDR1 SGHRS, CDR2 YFSETQ. Trimming stripped 0 bases from V and 7 bases from J, with 8 bases between. In nucleotides, the CDR3 is TGCGCCAGCAGCTTGGCCCGGGGAAATGAGCAGTTCTTC. It codes for CASSLARGNEQFF.

The table lists this clone with many counts. The chain has TRBV6-5 and TRBJ2-7; D is undetermined. Germline V lookup: CDR1 MNHEY, CDR2 SVGAGI. V was cut by 2 bases and J by 4 bases, with 12 bases left in between. This CDR3 is 14 amino acids long. CDR3 amino acids: CASSYTLTEYEQYF. CDR3 in DNA: TGTGCCAGCAGTTACACCCTAACCGAATACGAGCAGTACTTC.

This clone was detected ten times or more. The CDR3 is CASRTGWPQPQHF. As DNA, the CDR3 is TGTGCCAGTAGAACAGGGTGGCCTCAGCCCCAGCATTTT. The rearrangement uses TRBV19 and TRBJ1-5; D is perhaps TRBD1 (6 bases). Germline values: CDR1 LNHDA, CDR2 SQIVND (reference sequence). The germline V and J ends were trimmed by 6 bases and 6 bases, with 12 bases remaining between them. CDR3 length: 13 residues.

The table lists this clone with many counts. This chain links TRBV5-6 with TRBJ1-4, with a weak D call TRBD1 (5 bases). The CDR3 has 15 residues. From germline, CDR1 is SGHDT and CDR2 YYEEEE. Trimming removed 4 bases at V and 4 bases at J, with 14 bases between. The DNA of the CDR3 is TGTGCCAGCAGCCCGCCGGGACTGAATAATGAAAAACTGTTTTTT. Residues: CASSPPGLNNEKLFF.

This clone was recorded a few times. The J gene is TRBJ2-3, the V gene TRBV11-2; 9 bases map to TRBD1. Germline CDR1 SGHAT, CDR2 FQNNGV. The ends lost 1 base at V and 3 bases at J; junction bases unmatched: 5. CDR3 length: 16 residues. The CDR3 loop reads CASSLGWTGATDTQYF. CDR3 coding DNA: TGTGCCAGCAGCTTAGGGTGGACAGGGGCAACAGATACGCAGTATTTT.

This clone has a count of ten or more. As DNA, the CDR3 is TGTGCCAGTAGCCGTGACAGGGCCTACAATGAGCAGTTCTTC. Protein sequence: CASSRDRAYNEQFF. The gene calls are TRBV19 and TRBJ2-1, with 7 bases identical to TRBD1. Germline V gives CDR1 LNHDA, CDR2 SQIVND (reference sequence). The CDR3 covers 14 residues. V was clipped by 6 bases and J by 2 bases; unmatched bases: 4.

This clone was counted many times. The genes are TRBV6-2 or TRBV6-3 and TRBJ1-2; 9 nucleotides align to TRBD1. This CDR3 spans 15 amino acids. V shed 4 bases, J shed 2 bases, and the junction held 5 bases outside the gene matches. CDR1 is MNHEY, CDR2 SVGEGT, per germline. CDR3 amino acids: CASSSTGGLNYGYTF. DNA for the CDR3: TGTGCCAGCAGTTCGACAGGGGGACTGAACTATGGCTACACCTTC.

This clone has ten or more counts. The chain combines TRBV5-4 with TRBJ1-1; 9 nucleotides line up with TRBD1. The CDR3 is made up of 14 amino acids. J gave up 5 bases and V 6 bases, and 8 bases lay outside the gene matches. Germline lookup yields CDR1 SGHNT and CDR2 YYREEE (reference sequence). The CDR3: CASTEQGARTEAFF. CDR3 nucleotides: TGTGCCAGCACCGAACAGGGGGCAAGGACTGAAGCTTTCTTT.

The gene calls are TRBV2 and TRBJ2-2; D is perhaps TRBD1 (5 bases). The V gene's germline CDR1 is SNHLY and CDR2 FYNNEI. This CDR3 is built from 13 residues. The ends were cut back, 5 bases at V and 2 bases at J, with 6 bases in the middle. CDR3 in amino acids: CASSQGNTGELFF. Here the CDR3 DNA reads TGTGCCAGCAGTCAGGGTAACACCGGGGAGCTGTTTTTT.

This clone was seen ten or more times. The rearrangement links TRBV9 to TRBJ1-1, with D possibly TRBD1 on 6 matching bases. The V end was cut by 3 bases, the J end by 0 bases, with 21 bases between. The CDR3 runs 18 residues. Per the germline V gene, CDR1 is SGDLS and CDR2 is YYNGEE. The CDR3 DNA follows: TGTGCCAGCAGCGAGACGGGGGGCAGAAGGGATATGAACACTGAAGCTTTCTTT. This codes for CASSETGGRRDMNTEAFF.

In its sample, this clone was seen many times. V usage is TRBV27 and J usage is TRBJ1-1, with 8 bases that match TRBD1. Germline CDR1 and CDR2: MNHEY and SMNVEV (reference sequence). J was trimmed by 4 bases and V by 5 bases; bases with no gene match: 9. The CDR3 length is 15 residues. CDR3 in amino acids: CASSTRQGRSTEAFF. CDR3 in DNA: TGTGCCAGCAGTACCAGACAGGGGAGATCCACTGAAGCTTTCTTT.

This clone was seen ten or more times. The genes are TRBV5-4 and TRBJ1-5; D remains unclear. Germline-derived CDR1 and CDR2 are SGHNT and YYREEE (reference sequence). CDR3 length: 13 amino acids. The ends were cut back, 9 bases at V and 8 bases at J, with 18 bases in the middle. Here the CDR3 reads CATSGGSWEPQHF. The DNA for the CDR3 is TGTGCCACCTCTGGAGGGTCTTGGGAGCCCCAGCATTTT.

In its sample, this clone was seen many times. The chain combines TRBV5-6 with TRBJ1-2; a possible D gene is TRBD1 (5 bases). Germline CDR1 is SGHDT and CDR2 is YYEEEE. The CDR3 spans 16 residues. V was trimmed by 3 bases and J by 5 bases, leaving 20 bases between them. The CDR3 nucleotides read TGTGCCAGCAGCTCCGACCCAGGGCAGGGCGTATATGGCTACACCTTC. This gives the protein CASSSDPGQGVYGYTF.

This clone was observed at least ten times. The chain uses TRBV7-8 and TRBJ1-4, with 7 bases aligning to TRBD1. The ends lost 1 base at V and 8 bases at J; junction bases unmatched: 4. The CDR3 has 14 amino acids. CDR1 and CDR2 (germline): SGHVS, FQNEAQ. The CDR3: CASSLDRGGEKLFF. The CDR3 nucleotides are TGTGCCAGCAGCTTAGACAGGGGTGGAGAAAAACTGTTTTTT.

At least ten counts were recorded for this clone. The CDR3: CASSTSGTGGYEQYF. The DNA of the CDR3 is TGTGCCAGCAGTACAAGCGGGACAGGAGGATACGAGCAGTACTTC. The chain couples TRBV28 to TRBJ2-7; D possibly corresponds to TRBD1 (8 bases). CDR1 and CDR2 from the germline V gene are MDHEN and SYDVKM. V was pared by 5 bases and J by 4 bases, with 18 bases between. The CDR3 has 15 residues.

This clone was seen only a few times. The rearrangement links TRBV7-3 to TRBJ2-2; TRBD1 matches 11 bases. In germline, CDR1 is SGHTA, CDR2 FQGTGA. V trimming: 0 bases; J trimming: 3 bases; junction bases outside the gene matches: 3. This CDR3 contains 17 residues. In nucleotides, the CDR3 is TGTGCCAGCAGCTTAACCGGACAGGGGGCGTACACCGGGGAGCTGTTTTTT. It encodes CASSLTGQGAYTGELFF.

This clone was recorded at least ten times. This sequence joins TRBV9 and TRBJ2-7; D possibly corresponds to TRBD2 (5 bases). The length of the CDR3 is 15 residues. The V gene's germline CDR1 is SGDLS and CDR2 YYNGEE. V lost 0 bases and J 2 bases, leaving 12 bases between the germline ends. The CDR3 protein is CASSVAGSGPYEQYF. CDR3 DNA sequence: TGTGCCAGCAGCGTAGCGGGGTCTGGGCCCTACGAGCAGTACTTC.

In its sample, this clone was seen many times. CDR3 sequence reads: CASSLELGTSTDTQYF. The CDR3 nucleotides are TGCGCCAGCAGCTTGGAACTAGGAACTTCCACAGATACGCAGTATTTT. The rearrangement joins TRBV5-1 to TRBJ2-3; D is possibly TRBD2 (5 bases). The CDR3 length is 16 residues. V gave up 0 bases and J gave up 2 bases, with 13 bases separating them. Germline V CDR1 and CDR2: SGHRS, YFSETQ.

The table lists this clone with a few counts. The chain recombines TRBV12-3 or TRBV12-4 with TRBJ2-7, with 9 bases that match TRBD1. V lost 3 bases and J lost 5; bases outside the gene matches: 5. The CDR3 consists of 14 residues. The CDR3 bases are TGTGCCAGCAGTTTGGGACAGGGTTCTCACGAGCAGTACTTC. As protein: CASSLGQGSHEQYF.

In its sample, this clone was seen many times. The gene calls are TRBV2 and TRBJ2-7, with a possible D match to TRBD2 (6 bases). V was cut by 2 bases and J by 5 bases, with 7 bases left in between. Germline V gene lookup returns CDR1 SNHLY and CDR2 FYNNEI. The CDR3 spans 12 residues. CDR3: CASSERRDEQYF. The DNA for the CDR3 is TGTGCCAGCAGTGAAAGGAGGGACGAGCAGTACTTC.

The sample holds many counts of this clone. V is TRBV5-6 and J is TRBJ1-2; 9 bases are shared with TRBD1. The CDR3 extends over 16 amino acids. The V segment lost 4 bases and the J segment 6 bases; nucleotides outside the gene matches: 13. Germline lookup yields CDR1 SGHDT and CDR2 YYEEEE. CDR3 residues: CASSAITGGDSDGYTF. CDR3 in DNA: TGTGCCAGCAGCGCAATTACAGGGGGCGACTCGGATGGCTACACCTTC.

V is TRBV6-2 or TRBV6-3 and J is TRBJ2-1; TRBD1 matches 7 bases. The CDR3 loop spans 15 amino acids. Germline trimming cut 6 bases from V and 2 bases from J; bases unmatched to any gene: 7. The germline V gene encodes CDR1 MNHEY and CDR2 SVGEGT. The CDR3 reads CASRRGQPTYNEQFF. The CDR3 DNA is TGTGCCAGCAGGAGGGGGCAGCCAACCTACAATGAGCAGTTCTTC.

This clone was detected many times. The rearrangement uses TRBV5-1 and TRBJ2-5; 10 bases fit TRBD2. Unmatched junction bases numbered 4, after V lost 3 bases and J lost 5 bases. Per the germline V gene, CDR1 is SGHRS and CDR2 is YFSETQ. There are 14 residues in the CDR3. The CDR3 is CASSYSGGVETQYF. The CDR3 DNA reads as TGCGCCAGCAGCTACAGCGGGGGGGTTGAGACCCAGTACTTC.